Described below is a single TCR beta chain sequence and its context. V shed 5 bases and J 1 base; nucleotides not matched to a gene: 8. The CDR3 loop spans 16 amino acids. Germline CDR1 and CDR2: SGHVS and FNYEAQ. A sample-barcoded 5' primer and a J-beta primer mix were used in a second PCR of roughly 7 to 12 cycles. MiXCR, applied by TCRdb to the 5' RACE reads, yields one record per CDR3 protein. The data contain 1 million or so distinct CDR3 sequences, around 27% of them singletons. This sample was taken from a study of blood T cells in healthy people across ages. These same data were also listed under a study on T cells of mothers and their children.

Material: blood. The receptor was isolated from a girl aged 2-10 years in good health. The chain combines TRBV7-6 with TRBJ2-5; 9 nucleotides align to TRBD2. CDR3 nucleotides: TGTGCCAGCAGCCTCATAGCGGGAGCTACCCAAGAGACCCAGTACTTC. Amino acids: CASSLIAGATQETQYF.